This TCR beta chain derives from a study of somatic mutations in cytotoxic T cells in rheumatoid arthritis. Whole-study context: Some V beta antibody-stained T-cell populations were flow-sorted at nearly 100% purity, including V beta1+ cells sequenced for TCRB.

Study-wide results and limits: For rheumatoid arthritis patients, CD8+ clonality increased with age, whereas it did not in healthy controls. Age-matched healthy controls and rheumatoid arthritis patients had CD8+ T-cell clonality that did not differ significantly.

In regard to this clone: The target antigen is unknown.

The J segment lost 6 bases and the V segment lost 5 bases, leaving 6 bases of the junction unmatched. The CDR3 covers 15 residues. Germline-derived CDR1 and CDR2 are SGHVS and FNYEAQ. Profiling relied on immunoSEQ multiplex PCR, and the TCRdb table lists in-frame clones only, not all of them. The sample lists 6,500 to 7,000 clones; roughly 75% were seen once. Input material: CD8+ T cells sorted from blood. The chain has TRBV7-6 and TRBJ1-4, with TRBD1 matching over 10 bases. The origin of this receptor is a woman aged 55-75 years in good health. This CDR3 reads CASSEETGGYEKLFF. The CDR3 region has the DNA TGTGCCAGCAGCGAGGAGACAGGGGGCTATGAAAAACTGTTTTTT.